The 31 T cell receptor beta chains in this list originate from one sample, sequenced in a study of T cells in Graves' hyperthyroidism and ophthalmopathy. RNA transcripts yielded amplified TCR beta CDR3 regions. TCR CDR3 regions were first amplified by RT-PCR with HTBI primers. TCRdb independently ran MiXCR on the multiplex PCR reads; one entry per CDR3 protein. The table shows roughly 350,000 distinct CDR3 sequences, with roughly an eighth occurring only once. Sequenced input: blood. The receptors originated from a woman aged 40 to 55 with Graves' ophthalmopathy.

As concerns this clonotype: A much larger clonotype is one base distant, so this may be a read error. The chain recombines TRBV10-3 with TRBJ2-7; tentative D call: TRBD2 (6 bases). CDR1 and CDR2 (germline): ENHRY, SYGVKD. The CDR3 is 17 residues long. The CDR3 bases are TGTACCATCAGTGAGTCAGGCCCGGGACTTGGGGTAGGGGAGCAGTACTTC. This gives the protein CTISESGPGLGVGEQYF.

The CDR3 region has the DNA TGTGCCAGCAGTACAGGGGGCAGGACTGAAGCTTTCTTT. It codes for CASSTGGRTEAFF. The chain couples TRBV6-1 to TRBJ1-1, with 9 bases fitting TRBD1. The V and J ends lost 5 bases and 5 bases, in that order; junction bases with no gene match: 3. Germline V gene sequence: CDR1 MNHNS, CDR2 SASEGT. This CDR3 region has 13 residues.

This clonotype was observed many times. The chain has TRBV5-5 and TRBJ2-5, with D maybe TRBD2 (5 bases). CDR3 length equals 15 residues. The V gene's germline CDR1 is SGHKS and CDR2 YYEKEE (reference sequence). V was pared by 4 bases and J by 2 bases, with 15 bases between. The CDR3 nucleotides read TGTGCCAGCAGCGCCGAGGCGGTAGCGCAAGAGACCCAGTACTTC. This encodes CASSAEAVAQETQYF.

The V and J genes are TRBV20-1 and TRBJ2-7, with TRBD2 matching over 11 bases. The germline V gene has CDR1 DFQATT and CDR2 SNEGSKA (reference sequence). The V and J ends lost 3 bases and 5 bases, in that order; junction bases with no gene match: 15. This CDR3 region has 17 residues. The CDR3 DNA sequence: TGCAGTGCTAGCAAAGAGACCGGGACTAGCGGTAAAGACGAGCAGTACTTC. Translated: CSASKETGTSGKDEQYF.

This clonotype was seen at least ten times. The chain uses TRBV11-2 and TRBJ1-1; D remains unclear. Trimming shortened V by 5 bases and J by 4 bases, and 8 bases separated the two germline ends. The germline V gene has CDR1 SGHAT and CDR2 FQNNGV. The CDR3 covers 12 residues. The DNA of the CDR3 is TGTGCCAGCAGCCCAAGATTCACTGAAGCTTTCTTT. Amino acids: CASSPRFTEAFF.

This clonotype appeared a few times. The chain uses TRBV20-1 and TRBJ1-6; unclear D gene. The CDR3 covers 14 residues. V dropped 4 bases and J dropped 0 bases, with 7 bases sitting between them. Germline CDR1 and CDR2: DFQATT and SNEGSKA (reference sequence). CDR3 region: CSAKVSSYNSPLHF. The CDR3 region has the DNA TGCAGTGCTAAAGTTAGCTCCTATAATTCACCCCTCCACTTT.

This clonotype was seen only a few times. The chain has TRBV3-1 and TRBJ2-5; TRBD2 matches 7 bases. The CDR3 has 14 amino acids. The germline CDR1 and CDR2 sequences are LGHDT and YNNKEL (reference sequence). Trimming cost V 5 bases and J 5 bases; bases outside gene matches: 8. This CDR3 is CASSFRAGGETQYF. The CDR3 DNA follows: TGTGCCAGCAGCTTTAGGGCCGGGGGGGAGACCCAGTACTTC.

Notes on this clonotype: This may arise from a read error, as a much more abundant clone is one base away. The chain combines TRBV20-1 with TRBJ2-7; D unresolved. CDR1 is DFQATT and CDR2 is SNEGSKA in the germline V gene (reference sequence). This CDR3 has 16 residues. The CDR3 reads CSASPGLVVNSYKQYF. The DNA of the CDR3 is TGCAGTGCTAGCCCCGGCCTCGTGGTCAACTCCTACAAGCAGTACTTC.

The table lists this clonotype with many counts. V usage is TRBV6-1 and J usage is TRBJ2-7, with TRBD1 identical over 7 bases. The CDR3 contains 13 residues. Germline V gene sequence: CDR1 MNHNS, CDR2 SASEGT. Trimming removed 6 bases from V and 6 bases from J; junction bases left unmatched: 8. The CDR3 spells CASRPTGQGEQYF. The CDR3 DNA sequence: TGTGCCAGCAGACCGACAGGGCAGGGCGAGCAGTACTTC.

This chain joins TRBV4-1 and TRBJ1-1; possibly TRBD1 for D (5 bases). Trimming left V 3 bases short and J 0 bases short, with 11 bases between. The CDR3 is made up of 15 amino acids. The germline V gene has CDR1 MGHRA and CDR2 YSYEKL. CDR3 in DNA: TGCGCCAGCAGCCATAGTCACAGGCTGAACACTGAAGCTTTCTTT. Translation gives CASSHSHRLNTEAFF.

This clonotype was counted many times. The chain recombines TRBV11-3 with TRBJ2-2; D is uncertain. From germline, CDR1 is SGHNT and CDR2 YENEEA. CDR3 length: 16 residues. V lost 0 bases, J lost 1 base, and 9 bases lay in between. The CDR3 protein is CASSLDWAQNTGELFF. In DNA form, the CDR3 reads TGTGCCAGCAGCTTAGATTGGGCCCAGAACACCGGGGAGCTGTTTTTT.

The table lists this clonotype with many counts. The chain is built from TRBV29-1 and TRBJ2-1, with TRBD2 matching 12 bases. The CDR3 covers 15 residues. J lost 6 bases, V lost 7 bases, and 10 bases had no gene match. Germline V gives CDR1 SQVTM, CDR2 ANQGSEA. The CDR3 sequence: CSGRPGLAGFNEQFF. CDR3 nucleotides: TGCAGCGGCCGGCCGGGACTAGCGGGTTTCAATGAGCAGTTCTTC.

The V call is TRBV5-6, the J call TRBJ2-4; D not certain. V was shortened by 1 base and J by 0 bases, with 11 bases between the two germline ends. CDR1 and CDR2 from the germline V gene are SGHDT and YYEEEE. There are 16 residues in the CDR3. The CDR3 sequence: CASSLYRTLAKNIQYF. DNA of the CDR3: TGTGCCAGCAGCTTGTACCGGACGCTAGCCAAAAACATTCAGTACTTC. Full variable domain (missing parts from reference TRBV5-6 and TRBJ2-4): DAGVTQSPTHLIKTRGQQVTLRCSPKSGHDTVSWYQQALGQGPQFIFQYYEEEERQRGNFPDRFSGHQFPNYSSELNVNALLLGDSALYLCASSLYRTLAKNIQYFGAGTRLSVL.

This clonotype was seen at least ten times. V usage is TRBV5-6 and J usage is TRBJ1-1, with a possible D match to TRBD1 (5 bases). CDR3 size: 14 residues. CDR1 and CDR2 from the germline V gene are SGHDT and YYEEEE. V was shortened by 0 bases and J by 5 bases, with 11 bases between the two germline ends. CDR3 amino acids: CASSLGRATTEAFF. CDR3 sequence (DNA): TGTGCCAGCAGCTTGGGCAGGGCAACGACTGAAGCTTTCTTT.

This clonotype has a count of ten or more. The V and J genes are TRBV9 and TRBJ2-7; D possibly matches TRBD1 or TRBD2 (6 bases each). V was shortened by 2 bases and J by 3 bases, with 18 bases between the two germline ends. Germline CDR1 reads SGDLS; CDR2 reads YYNGEE. The CDR3 loop spans 16 amino acids. CDR3 protein: CASSVGGNENLYEQYF. Written as DNA, the CDR3 is TGTGCCAGCAGCGTGGGGGGCAACGAGAACCTCTACGAGCAGTACTTC.

In this sample, this clonotype turned up many times. The V call is TRBV6-5, the J call TRBJ1-6; 7 positions match TRBD1. J lost 2 bases, V lost 0 bases, and 10 bases had no gene match. CDR3 size: 19 residues. Germline CDR1 reads MNHEY; CDR2 reads SVGAGI. This CDR3 is CASSYSLPTDRAYNSPLHF. For the CDR3, the DNA is TGTGCCAGCAGTTACTCCCTTCCAACCGACAGGGCCTATAATTCACCCCTCCACTTT.

This clonotype was counted between two and nine times. The J gene is TRBJ1-2, the V gene TRBV5-1, with D possibly being TRBD1 (5 bases). V shed 0 bases and J shed 9 bases, with 12 bases lying between them. The CDR3 spans 13 residues. Germline V gene sequence: CDR1 SGHRS, CDR2 YFSETQ. CDR3 loop: CASSLGRGECYTF. The DNA of the CDR3 is TGCGCCAGCAGCTTGGGTAGGGGTGAATGCTACACCTTC.

This clonotype was detected only once. The chain couples TRBV12-3 or TRBV12-4 to TRBJ1-5, with D unresolved. The ends were cut back, 3 bases at V and 1 base at J, with 19 bases in the middle. The CDR3 is 18 amino acids. CDR3 sequence: CASSFCVIVGVSNQPQHF. CDR3 DNA: TGTGCCAGCAGTTTCTGTGTTATAGTGGGCGTCAGCAATCAGCCCCAGCATTTT.

This clonotype was picked up many times. CDR3 in amino acids: CASSVLTPGQGASPLHF. The CDR3, as DNA: TGTGCCAGCAGCGTATTAACTCCGGGACAGGGGGCATCACCCCTCCACTTT. The gene calls are TRBV6-1 and TRBJ1-6; 12 nucleotides align to TRBD1. The CDR3 spans 17 residues. J was trimmed by 10 bases and V by 6 bases; bases with no gene match: 13. Germline V CDR1 and CDR2: MNHNS, SASEGT.

Only a few counts were recorded for this clonotype. This chain uses TRBV28 with TRBJ2-7; 8 nucleotides align to TRBD2. The CDR3 runs 16 residues. The germline CDR1 and CDR2 sequences are MDHEN and SYDVKM. V was clipped by 4 bases and J by 2 bases; unmatched bases: 10. The CDR3 nucleotides are TGTGCCAGCAGTTCCGCCGGGGCGGGAGGCCCCTACGAGCAGTACTTC. Encoded protein: CASSSAGAGGPYEQYF.

Only a few counts were recorded for this clonotype. A much larger clone differs by one base, so this may be a read error. The CDR3 reads CASSLMAGTDTQYF. The CDR3, as DNA: TGTGCCAGCAGCTTAATGGCTGGCACAGATACGCAGTATTTT. The rearrangement joins TRBV11-2 to TRBJ2-3; no clear D. Trimming removed 2 bases at V and 1 base at J, with 7 bases between. This CDR3 is built from 14 residues. Germline-derived CDR1 and CDR2 are SGHAT and FQNNGV.

V gene TRBV18 combines with J gene TRBJ2-1; D is perhaps TRBD2 (5 bases). CDR3 size: 14 residues. V was pared by 3 bases and J by 2 bases, with 8 bases between. The germline gives CDR1 KGHSH, CDR2 LQKENI. The CDR3 coding sequence is TGTGCCAGCTCACCGGAGAGGGCCTACAATGAGCAGTTCTTC. Its translation is CASSPERAYNEQFF. The variable domain in full, completed from reference TRBV18 and TRBJ2-1, reads NAGVMQNPRHLVRRRGQEARLRCSPMKGHSHVYWYRQLPEEGLKFMVYLQKENIIDESGMPKERFSAEFPKEGPSILRIQQVVRGDSAAYFCASSPERAYNEQFFGPGTRLTVL.

This clonotype was seen a few times. The chain links TRBV2 to TRBJ1-4; 9 nucleotides agree with TRBD1. Germline CDR1 and CDR2: SNHLY and FYNNEI. This CDR3 has 15 amino acids. V lost 6 bases to trimming and J lost 5 bases; unmatched junction nucleotides: 7. The CDR3: CASRLNRGRNEKLFF. The DNA for the CDR3 is TGTGCCAGCAGATTGAACAGGGGGCGGAATGAAAAACTGTTTTTT.

This clonotype was detected only a few times. The CDR3 DNA sequence: TGCAGTGCTCGGGAGTCGACCAATCAGCCCCAGCATTTT. It is translated as CSARESTNQPQHF. The chain employs TRBV20-1 and TRBJ1-5; D is unclear. Trimming removed 5 bases from V and 3 bases from J, with 11 bases in between. Germline V lookup: CDR1 DFQATT, CDR2 SNEGSKA (reference sequence). This CDR3 spans 13 amino acids.

This clonotype has at least ten counts. This chain uses TRBV3-1 with TRBJ2-7; 12 bases align to TRBD2. The germline CDR1 and CDR2 sequences are LGHDT and YNNKEL (reference sequence). This CDR3 has 15 amino acids. The trim removed 1 base at V and 4 bases at J, leaving 2 bases unmatched. The CDR3 DNA reads as TGTGCCAGCAGCCAAGGACTAGCGGGGGATTACGAGCAGTACTTC. Translated: CASSQGLAGDYEQYF.

This clonotype was recorded many times. The chain has TRBV7-2 and TRBJ2-7, with TRBD2 as a possible D gene (7 bases). Trimming removed 5 bases from V and 2 bases from J, with 16 bases in between. The CDR3 spans 15 residues. Germline CDR1 and CDR2: SGHTA and FQGNSA. In DNA, the CDR3 is TGTGCCAGCAGCCGCTTGGGGGCGGGGGCCTACGAGCAGTACTTC. Translated, it gives CASSRLGAGAYEQYF.

This clonotype occurred a few times. This chain uses TRBV20-1 with TRBJ1-3; D gene uncertain. Between the trimmed V and J ends, which lost 0 bases and 8 bases, there was a span of 8 bases. The CDR3 runs to 12 residues. Germline values: CDR1 DFQATT, CDR2 SNEGSKA (reference sequence). The DNA of the CDR3 is TGCAGTGCTAGAGATATTTTAGACACCATATATTTT. Its translation: CSARDILDTIYF.

Many counts were recorded for this clonotype. V gene TRBV5-1 combines with J gene TRBJ2-7; D gene unclear. The CDR3 is made up of 13 amino acids. Germline V gene sequence: CDR1 SGHRS, CDR2 YFSETQ. The ends were cut back, 4 bases at V and 4 bases at J, with 12 bases in the middle. CDR3 protein: CASSTEGYYEQYF. CDR3 sequence (DNA): TGCGCCAGCAGCACGGAAGGGTATTACGAGCAGTACTTC. Combining the CDR3 with reference TRBV5-1 and TRBJ2-7 gives the whole variable domain KAGVTQTPRYLIKTRGQQVTLSCSPISGHRSVSWYQQTPGQGLQFLFEYFSETQRNKGNFPGRFSGRQFSNSRSEMNVSTLELGDSALYLCASSTEGYYEQYFGPGTRLTVT.

This clonotype showed up just a few times. This CDR3 reads CSVAEGPNEQFF. The DNA for the CDR3 is TGCAGCGTTGCGGAGGGTCCTAATGAGCAGTTCTTC. The chain uses TRBV29-1 and TRBJ2-1; possible D gene TRBD2, 6 bases. Germline V gives CDR1 SQVTM, CDR2 ANQGSEA. V was shortened by 4 bases and J by 7 bases, with 11 bases between the two germline ends. The CDR3 extends over 12 amino acids.

This clonotype showed up just a few times. The chain couples TRBV18 to TRBJ1-2; possible D gene TRBD1, 6 bases. The CDR3 sequence is 14 residues long. V dropped 3 bases and J dropped 6 bases, with 14 bases sitting between them. In germline, CDR1 is KGHSH, CDR2 LQKENI. The CDR3 here is CASSPWDIANGYTF. For the CDR3, the DNA is TGTGCCAGCTCACCTTGGGACATCGCTAATGGCTACACCTTC. The full variable domain, with the rest looked up from reference TRBV18 and TRBJ1-2, is NAGVMQNPRHLVRRRGQEARLRCSPMKGHSHVYWYRQLPEEGLKFMVYLQKENIIDESGMPKERFSAEFPKEGPSILRIQQVVRGDSAAYFCASSPWDIANGYTFGSGTRLTVV.

This clonotype occurred many times. The chain recombines TRBV27 with TRBJ2-3; 7 positions match TRBD2. Looked up from germline, CDR1 is MNHEY and CDR2 is SMNVEV (reference sequence). V lost 4 bases and J lost 6; bases outside the gene matches: 7. The CDR3 loop spans 14 amino acids. The chain's CDR3 is CASSSGGSRDTQYF. The CDR3 bases are TGTGCCAGCAGTTCGGGCGGGAGTAGGGATACGCAGTATTTT.